Following are 6 T cell receptor beta chains from one sample sequenced in a study of control samples from healthy donors and cancer patients (TCRdb year 2020). The library was generated by the immunoSEQ multiplex PCR assay. Sourced from immuneACCESS, this table was stored by TCRdb with only in-frame sequences that have V and J called. A share of the clones is absent; for the studies checked, an unresolved V gene accounts for under half, and the remainder has no known explanation. The sample contains about 25,000 clones, roughly 85% of them found a single time. The biggest ten clones account for approximately 6.9% of the sample. Sequencing was performed on PBMCs. The receptors derive from an older woman with head and neck cancer.

This clone has only one observation. J is TRBJ2-7 and V is TRBV10-2, with D uncertain. This CDR3 has 11 amino acids. Looked up from germline, CDR1 is WSHSY and CDR2 is SAAADI. V was clipped by 6 bases and J by 4 bases, with 7 bases between them. CDR3 in amino acids: CASSSSYEQYF. For the CDR3, the DNA is TGCGCCAGCAGCTCCTCGTACGAGCAGTACTTC.

The rearrangement joins TRBV12-3 or TRBV12-4 to TRBJ2-7; no clear D gene. The germline V and J ends were trimmed by 2 bases and 5 bases, with 4 bases remaining between them. The CDR3 spans 11 residues. This CDR3 is CASSLKNEQYF. In DNA form, the CDR3 reads TGTGCCAGCAGTTTAAAAAACGAGCAGTACTTC.

This chain uses TRBV19 with TRBJ1-4; 11 bases are shared with TRBD1. V lost 4 bases, J lost 5 bases, and 3 bases stayed unmatched. From germline, CDR1 is LNHDA and CDR2 SQIVND (reference sequence). The CDR3 loop spans 15 amino acids. The CDR3 loop is CASSTGTGGNEKLFF. The CDR3 DNA is TGTGCCAGTAGTACGGGGACAGGGGGAAATGAAAAACTGTTTTTT.

This clone is a singleton in its sample. The CDR3 loop reads CATSDSTQGATNEKLFF. CDR3 bases: TGTGCCACCAGTGATTCGACACAGGGGGCAACTAATGAAAAACTGTTTTTT. The rearrangement joins TRBV24-1 to TRBJ1-4; 8 bases map to TRBD1. CDR1 KGHDR and CDR2 SFDVKD come from the germline V gene. This CDR3 has 17 residues. V shed 2 bases and J 0 bases; nucleotides not matched to a gene: 4.

The chain employs TRBV19 and TRBJ2-7; 9 nucleotides align to TRBD2. This CDR3 spans 13 amino acids. Looked up from germline, CDR1 is LNHDA and CDR2 is SQIVND (reference sequence). V lost 7 bases and J lost 4; bases outside the gene matches: 5. The DNA of the CDR3 is TGTGCCAGTATCTCGCGGGAGGGGTACGAGCAGTACTTC. This gives the protein CASISREGYEQYF.

This chain connects TRBV29-1 to TRBJ1-5; the D is unclear. Germline assignment: CDR1 SQVTM and CDR2 ANQGSEA. This CDR3 has 13 residues. V lost 5 bases, J lost 4 bases, and 12 bases lay in between. CDR3 in amino acids: CSVQPTGNQPQHF. The CDR3 DNA reads as TGCAGCGTTCAACCCACGGGAAATCAGCCCCAGCATTTT.